This entry lists 21 T cell receptor beta chains sequenced from one sample in a study of blood T cell repertoires in COVID-19. Libraries were prepared by immunoSEQ multiplex PCR; TCRdb keeps only in-frame clonotypes and omits some of them. The table shows tens of thousands of clones, with roughly 80% occurring only once. The sequenced sample consisted of peripheral blood. The origin of the receptors is a man at least 80 years old with active or convalescent COVID-19.

This clone has only one observation. Germline and junction disagree at one end, which may indicate a read error. CDR3 in DNA: TGTGCCAGCAGTGAAAGGCTAGCGGGGAACGCCGGGGAGCTGTTTTTT. This encodes CASSERLAGNAGELFF. V and J are TRBV2 and TRBJ2-2; 9 bases line up with TRBD2. The CDR3 has 16 amino acids. Germline CDR1 is SNHLY and CDR2 is FYNNEI.

This sequence joins TRBV2 and TRBJ1-2; no reliable D call. Germline CDR1 SNHLY, CDR2 FYNNEI. The CDR3 consists of 11 residues. CDR3 protein: CAPPGYYGYTF. The DNA of the CDR3 is TGTGCTCCACCGGGGTACTATGGCTACACCTTC.

The rearrangement links TRBV2 to TRBJ2-2; tentatively, D is TRBD1 (5 bases). This CDR3 has 14 amino acids. Trimming pared 6 bases from V and 7 bases from J, leaving 15 bases between. Germline V gene lookup returns CDR1 SNHLY and CDR2 FYNNEI. The CDR3 nucleotides read TGTGCCAGCAGACCCGCAGGGTCGGTCGGGGAGCTGTTTTTT. Amino acids: CASRPAGSVGELFF.

The rearrangement links TRBV28 to TRBJ2-1; weak D call: TRBD1 (6 bases). V was trimmed by 3 bases and J by 2 bases, leaving 14 bases between them. Germline lookup yields CDR1 MDHEN and CDR2 SYDVKM. CDR3 size: 16 residues. Written as DNA, the CDR3 is TGTGCCAGCAGTTTCTATCAGGGACATACCTACAATGAGCAGTTCTTC. It encodes CASSFYQGHTYNEQFF.

The chain couples TRBV3-1 (or the pseudogene TRBV3-2) to TRBJ2-1; 9 bases agree with TRBD2. V gave up 1 base and J gave up 8 bases; unmatched junction bases: 6. CDR1 LGHDT and CDR2 YNNKEL come from the germline V gene (reference sequence). The CDR3 sequence is 15 residues long. CDR3 in amino acids: CASSQVGLAGDEQFF. Written as DNA, the CDR3 is TGTGCCAGCAGCCAAGTAGGGTTAGCGGGGGATGAGCAGTTCTTC.

This clone has more than one count but fewer than ten. The V gene is TRBV12-3 or TRBV12-4, the J gene TRBJ1-3; D might be TRBD1 (5 bases). V was clipped by 2 bases and J by 4 bases, with 6 bases between them. CDR3 length equals 13 residues. CDR3 nucleotide sequence: TGTGCCAGCAGTTTAAAGGGGGGAAACACCATATATTTT. Its translation is CASSLKGGNTIYF.

The genes are TRBV6-5 and TRBJ1-2, with TRBD1 matching 10 bases. V was pared by 6 bases and J by 6 bases, with 10 bases of the junction left unmatched. The CDR3 spans 15 residues. Germline V gene sequence: CDR1 MNHEY, CDR2 SVGAGI. The CDR3 DNA reads as TGTGCCAGCAGCCGACTAGGGACAGGGGATCATGGCTACACCTTC. It specifies CASSRLGTGDHGYTF.

The chain uses TRBV6-4 and TRBJ2-3; D is possibly TRBD1 (6 bases). This CDR3 spans 14 amino acids. Trimming cost V 4 bases and J 2 bases, with 10 bases left between them. Germline CDR1 reads MRHNA; CDR2 reads SNTAGT. In DNA, the CDR3 is TGTGCCAGCAGTGCGGGACAAGCCACAGATACGCAGTATTTT. Translation gives CASSAGQATDTQYF.

The chain carries TRBV12-1 and TRBJ2-7; no DNA check was done on the table's D call, TRBD1. TRBV12-1 is given as a pseudogene. CDR3 size: 15 residues. The CDR3 nucleotides are TGTGCCAGCAGACGGTCCGGGACAGACTCATACGAGCAGTACTTC. Amino acid sequence: CASRRSGTDSYEQYF.

The rearrangement links TRBV21-1 to TRBJ2-7; no check of the table's D call, TRBD2, against the DNA was made. TRBV21-1 is flagged as a pseudogene. There are 16 residues in the CDR3. The CDR3 sequence is CASPLRGGDQSYEQYF. The CDR3 DNA reads TGTGCCAGCCCCCTAAGAGGAGGGGACCAATCCTACGAGCAGTACTTC.

This chain joins TRBV4-1 and TRBJ2-7; D is unresolved. Germline loops: CDR1 MGHRA, CDR2 YSYEKL. The V gene lost 0 bases and the J gene lost 2 bases, with 11 bases spanning the gap. The CDR3 extends over 15 amino acids. For the CDR3, the DNA is TGCGCCAGCAGCCAAGATTTTCCAGGTCCCTACGAGCAGTACTTC. Translated: CASSQDFPGPYEQYF.

This clone was observed a few times. This sequence joins TRBV4-2 and TRBJ2-1, with 8 bases aligning to TRBD2. The CDR3 spans 16 residues. V lost 0 bases and J lost 3; bases outside the gene matches: 4. CDR1 and CDR2 from the germline V gene are LGHNA and YNFKEQ. The CDR3 bases are TGTGCCAGCAGCCAAGAGGGGACTAGAGGCTACAATGAGCAGTTCTTC. The encoded protein is CASSQEGTRGYNEQFF.

This chain connects TRBV7-9 to TRBJ1-6; no firm D call. The CDR3 consists of 13 residues. The V and J ends lost 4 bases and 10 bases respectively, with 11 bases between them. Germline-derived CDR1 and CDR2 are SEHNR and FQNEAQ (reference sequence). The CDR3 protein is CASSSGYESPLHF. The CDR3 DNA is TGTGCCAGCAGCTCCGGTTATGAGTCACCCCTCCACTTT.

The chain has TRBV7-9 and TRBJ2-5; D call uncertain. Per the germline V gene, CDR1 is SEHNR and CDR2 is FQNEAQ (reference sequence). This CDR3 has 11 amino acids. With 6 bases removed from V and 5 bases from J, the gap between germline ends came to 7 bases. The CDR3 DNA reads as TGTGCCAGCAGTTCCCGGGAGACCCAGTACTTC. Its translation: CASSSRETQYF.

The J gene is TRBJ1-2, the V gene TRBV6-5, with 7 bases that match TRBD1. V was clipped by 0 bases and J by 1 base; unmatched bases: 2. CDR3 length: 15 residues. Per the germline V gene, CDR1 is MNHEY and CDR2 is SVGAGI. The CDR3 nucleotides read TGTGCCAGCAGTTACTCGGCAGGGGGTAACTATGGCTACACCTTC. Translated, it gives CASSYSAGGNYGYTF.

The chain recombines TRBV25-1 with TRBJ1-2, with 7 bases identical to TRBD1. Germline V CDR1 and CDR2: MGHDK, SYGVNS. The CDR3 has 12 amino acids. J was trimmed by 8 bases and V by 6 bases; bases with no gene match: 6. CDR3 region: CASSPTGWGYTF. CDR3 nucleotides: TGTGCCAGCAGCCCGACAGGGTGGGGCTACACCTTC.

CDR3 nucleotide sequence: TGTGCCAGCAGTGAAGCTGTGGGGACAGGGGGCGGCGGCTACACCTTC. Its translation: CASSEAVGTGGGGYTF. The rearrangement uses TRBV6-1 and TRBJ1-2; 12 bases align to TRBD1. The CDR3 loop spans 16 amino acids. Germline V lookup: CDR1 MNHNS, CDR2 SASEGT. After removal of 0 bases from V and 8 bases from J, the junction contained 7 bases not matched to a gene.

This chain links TRBV7-9 with TRBJ2-7; 9 nucleotides match TRBD1. V gave up 1 base and J gave up 5 bases; unmatched junction bases: 6. The CDR3 runs to 15 residues. Looked up from germline, CDR1 is SEHNR and CDR2 is FQNEAQ (reference sequence). CDR3 coding DNA: TGTGCCAGCAGCTTAGGGGGACAGGGACTCAACGAGCAGTACTTC. Protein product: CASSLGGQGLNEQYF. The entire variable domain, with the rest obtained from reference TRBV7-9 and TRBJ2-7, is as follows: DTGVSQNPRHKITKRGQNVTFRCDPISEHNRLYWYRQTLGQGPEFLTYFQNEAQLEKSRLLSDRFSAERPKGSFSTLEIQRTEQGDSAMYLCASSLGGQGLNEQYFGPGTRLTVT.

The chain joins TRBV7-6 to TRBJ2-3, with TRBD2 matching over 12 bases. CDR1 and CDR2 from the germline V gene are SGHVS and FNYEAQ. With V trimmed by 1 base and J by 4 bases, 9 bases remained unmatched. The length of the CDR3 is 18 residues. CDR3 coding DNA: TGTGCCAGCAGCTTAGGGACCCTAGCGGGGGGGCGCCCAGATACGCAGTATTTT. Amino acids: CASSLGTLAGGRPDTQYF.

V and J are TRBV5-1 and TRBJ2-2, with D perhaps TRBD1 (6 bases). The germline V and J ends were trimmed by 2 bases and 7 bases, with 18 bases remaining between them. This CDR3 comprises 16 residues. Germline CDR1 and CDR2: SGHRS and YFSETQ. Here the CDR3 reads CASSFYGTTKNGELFF. CDR3 DNA sequence: TGCGCCAGCAGCTTTTATGGGACAACAAAGAACGGGGAGCTGTTTTTT.

J is TRBJ2-3 and V is TRBV19; D possibly corresponds to TRBD1 (5 bases). Germline V gene data show CDR1 as LNHDA and CDR2 as SQIVND (reference sequence). The CDR3 loop spans 15 amino acids. With 2 bases removed from V and 6 bases from J, the gap between germline ends came to 15 bases. CDR3 loop: CASSINMGSGDTQYF. DNA of the CDR3: TGTGCCAGTAGTATAAATATGGGGTCAGGGGATACGCAGTATTTT.